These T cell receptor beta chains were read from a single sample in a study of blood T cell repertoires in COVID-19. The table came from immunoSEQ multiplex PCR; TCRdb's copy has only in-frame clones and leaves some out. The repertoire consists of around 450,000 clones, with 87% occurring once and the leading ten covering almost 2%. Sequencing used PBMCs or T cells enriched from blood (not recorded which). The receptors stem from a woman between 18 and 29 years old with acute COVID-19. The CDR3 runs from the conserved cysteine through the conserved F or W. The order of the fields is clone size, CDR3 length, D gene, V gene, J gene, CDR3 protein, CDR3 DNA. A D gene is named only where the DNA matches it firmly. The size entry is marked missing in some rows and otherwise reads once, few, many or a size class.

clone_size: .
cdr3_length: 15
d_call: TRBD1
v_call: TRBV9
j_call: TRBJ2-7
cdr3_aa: CASSVGQGATYEQYF
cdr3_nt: TGTGCCAGCAGCGTAGGCCAGGGGGCGACCTACGAGCAGTACTTC

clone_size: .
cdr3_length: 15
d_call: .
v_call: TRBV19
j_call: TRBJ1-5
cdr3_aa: CASSIPGPSNQPQHF
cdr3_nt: TGTGCCAGTAGTATACCAGGGCCAAGCAATCAGCCCCAGCATTTT

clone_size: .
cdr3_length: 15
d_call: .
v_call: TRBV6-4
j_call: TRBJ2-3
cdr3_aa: CASSDSLGGANTQYF
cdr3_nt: TGTGCCAGCAGTGACTCTCTAGGGGGGGCAAATACGCAGTATTTT

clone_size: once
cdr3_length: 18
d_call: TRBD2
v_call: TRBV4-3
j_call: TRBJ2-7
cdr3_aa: CASSVRLAGGLRSYEQYF
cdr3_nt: TGCGCCAGCAGCGTACGACTAGCGGGAGGGCTTCGCTCCTACGAGCAGTACTTC

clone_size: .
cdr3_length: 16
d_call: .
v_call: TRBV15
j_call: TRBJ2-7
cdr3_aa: CATSRGPGVVGYEQYF
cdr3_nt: TGTGCCACCAGCAGAGGCCCTGGAGTAGTAGGCTACGAGCAGTACTTC

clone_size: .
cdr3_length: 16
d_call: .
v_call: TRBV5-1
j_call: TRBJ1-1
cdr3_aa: CASSLDILILNTEAFF
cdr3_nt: TGCGCCAGCAGCTTGGACATCTTAATATTGAACACTGAAGCTTTCTTT

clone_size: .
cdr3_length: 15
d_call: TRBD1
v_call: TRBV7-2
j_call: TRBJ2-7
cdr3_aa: CASSTRQGGSYEQYF
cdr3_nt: TGTGCCAGCAGCACCCGACAGGGTGGGTCCTACGAGCAGTACTTC

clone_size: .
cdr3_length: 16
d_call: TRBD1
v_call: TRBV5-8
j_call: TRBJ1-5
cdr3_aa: CASSLDRGYGNQPQHF
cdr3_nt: TGTGCCAGCAGCTTGGACAGGGGATACGGCAATCAGCCCCAGCATTTT

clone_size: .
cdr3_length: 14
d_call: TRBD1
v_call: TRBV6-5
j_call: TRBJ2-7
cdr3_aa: CASSYAHRGYEQYF
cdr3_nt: TGTGCCAGCAGTTACGCGCACAGGGGTTACGAGCAGTACTTC

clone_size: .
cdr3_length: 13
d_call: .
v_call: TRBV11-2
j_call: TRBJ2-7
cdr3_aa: CASSLDPAYEQYF
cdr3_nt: TGTGCCAGCAGCTTAGATCCTGCCTACGAGCAGTACTTC

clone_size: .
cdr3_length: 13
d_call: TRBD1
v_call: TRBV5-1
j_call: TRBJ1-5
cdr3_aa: CASRVGGGQPQHF
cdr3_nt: TGCGCCAGCAGGGTAGGGGGCGGTCAGCCCCAGCATTTT

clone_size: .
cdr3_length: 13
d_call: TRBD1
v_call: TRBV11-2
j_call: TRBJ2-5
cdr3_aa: CASSATGEETQYF
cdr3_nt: TGTGCCAGCAGCGCGACAGGGGAAGAGACCCAGTACTTC

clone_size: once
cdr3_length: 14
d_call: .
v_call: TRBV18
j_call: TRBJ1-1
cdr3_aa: CASSTTSLDTEAFF
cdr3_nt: TGTGCCAGCTCAACAACTAGTCTCGACACTGAAGCTTTCTTT